The clone carrying this T cell receptor (beta chain) was picked up one time. Its antigen is currently unknown. Treatment defined: oral pan-JAK inhibitor, 5-10 mg twice daily. This sample is drawn from a study of CD8+ T cells in alopecia areata. Regarding the study as a whole: Compared with normal scalp, lesional scalp had higher clonality and more expanded CD8+ clones.

V lost 4 bases and J lost 4; bases outside the gene matches: 3. The CDR3 consists of 13 residues. Germline assignment: CDR1 SGHRS and CDR2 YFSETQ. Investigators isolated RNA and reverse transcribed it into cDNA to act as the sequencing template. Clones were sequenced by immunoSEQ multiplex PCR, and TCRdb holds only the in-frame ones, with some missing. Of about 180,000 clones listed, roughly 58% were seen once; the top ten hold 16%. The clonotype originates from a human donor with alopecia areata. V usage is TRBV5-1 and J usage is TRBJ2-5; 8 nucleotides match TRBD1. The material was CD4+ T cells sorted from blood, obtained between weeks 55 and 65, from a patient treated with tofacitinib. DNA of the CDR3: TGCGCCAGCAGCGTGGACAGGGTAGAGACCCAGTACTTC. Translation: CASSVDRVETQYF. Complete variable domain (other parts from reference TRBV5-1 and TRBJ2-5): KAGVTQTPRYLIKTRGQQVTLSCSPISGHRSVSWYQQTPGQGLQFLFEYFSETQRNKGNFPGRFSGRQFSNSRSEMNVSTLELGDSALYLCASSVDRVETQYFGPGTRLLVL.